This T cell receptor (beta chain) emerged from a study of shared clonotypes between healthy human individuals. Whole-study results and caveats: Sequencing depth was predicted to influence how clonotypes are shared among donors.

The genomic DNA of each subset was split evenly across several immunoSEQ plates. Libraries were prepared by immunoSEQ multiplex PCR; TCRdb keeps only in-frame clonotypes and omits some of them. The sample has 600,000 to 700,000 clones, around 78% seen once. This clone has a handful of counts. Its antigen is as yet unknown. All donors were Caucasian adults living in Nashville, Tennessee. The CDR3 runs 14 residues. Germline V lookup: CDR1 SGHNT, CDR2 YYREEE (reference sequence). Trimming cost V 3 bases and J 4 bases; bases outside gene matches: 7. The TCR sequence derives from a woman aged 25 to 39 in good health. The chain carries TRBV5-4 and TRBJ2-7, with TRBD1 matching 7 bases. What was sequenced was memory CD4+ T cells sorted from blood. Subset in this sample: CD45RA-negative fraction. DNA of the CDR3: TGTGCCAGCAGCTCGACCCAGGGGGTTTACGAGCAGTACTTC. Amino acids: CASSSTQGVYEQYF.